This T cell receptor beta chain originates from a study of spatial heterogeneity in lung cancer. The wider study: Each time, sequencing found more beta-chain sequences than alpha-chain sequences. The mean occurrence of each unique TCR and UMI combination in raw reads exceeded nine.

Per germline, CDR1 ENHRY and CDR2 SYGVKD. V lost 7 bases, J lost 2 bases, and 8 bases stayed unmatched. This CDR3 comprises 14 residues. The time point denotes: blood at routine non-recurrence follow-up after resection. Whole RNA, which was extracted from tumor, nontumor lung tissue or frozen PBMC, was sequenced without any cell sorting. Single TCR cDNA molecules each had their own unique molecular identifier. TCRdb processed the 5' RACE reads anew with MiXCR; each CDR3 protein has one entry. The sample contains under 150,000 distinct CDR3 sequences, 12% of which appear only once. This clonotype was seen ten or more times.

The sequenced sample was PBMCs, obtained at follow-up. This sequence originates from a male donor with early-stage non-small cell lung cancer. The chain carries TRBV10-3 and TRBJ2-7; 7 bases line up with TRBD1. The CDR3 sequence: CAIKGGQSAYEQYF. The CDR3 bases are TGTGCCATCAAAGGGGGACAGTCTGCCTACGAGCAGTACTTC.